This record covers a single TCR beta chain. The source of the sample is a study of control samples from healthy donors and cancer patients. The CDR3 contains 12 residues. V dropped 5 bases and J dropped 8 bases, with 9 bases sitting between them. TCRdb's copy holds only in-frame clones and misses some; the assay was immunoSEQ multiplex PCR. The sample has about 49,000 clones, 80% to 90% seen once; the top ten hold about 2.8%. This chain uses TRBV12-3 or TRBV12-4 with TRBJ1-4; no definite D call. This receptor was taken from a woman in her fifties or sixties with lung cancer. The sample consisted of PBMCs. For the CDR3, the DNA is TGTGCCAGCAGTCCCTCGCAGGAAAAACTGTTTTTT. Encoded protein: CASSPSQEKLFF.